The subject of this entry is one T cell receptor (beta chain). Assay execution took place at the deep level. Some clones are missing from TCRdb's copy, which holds only in-frame ones; the method was immunoSEQ multiplex PCR. The data show some 1 million clones, about 77% seen once. Germline V gene sequence: CDR1 SGHRS, CDR2 YFSETQ. The CDR3 consists of 14 residues. The ends were cut back, 1 base at V and 5 bases at J, with 12 bases in the middle. This sample was taken from a study of shared clonotypes between healthy human individuals. The sequence came from a man aged 18 to 30 in good health. Sequencing used memory CD4+ T cells sorted from blood. As for subset: CD45RA-negative fraction. This chain joins TRBV5-1 and TRBJ2-5; weak D call: TRBD1 (6 bases). CDR3 nucleotide sequence: TGCGCCAGCAGCTTGACTAGGGGGAGCGAGACCCAGTACTTC. Its protein product is CASSLTRGSETQYF. The full variable domain, completed using reference TRBV5-1 and TRBJ2-5, is KAGVTQTPRYLIKTRGQQVTLSCSPISGHRSVSWYQQTPGQGLQFLFEYFSETQRNKGNFPGRFSGRQFSNSRSEMNVSTLELGDSALYLCASSLTRGSETQYFGPGTRLLVL.